This T cell receptor beta chain appears in the sequencing data of a study of blood T cells in healthy people across ages. This clonotype was seen a handful of times. Then a second PCR, running about 6 to 11 cycles, was carried out with a sample-barcoded 5' primer and a J-beta primer mix. Tagging of each cDNA molecule was performed by a template-switch adaptor with 12 random nucleotides. One entry per CDR3 protein, called by TCRdb with MiXCR from the 5' RACE reads. The table shows around 800,000 distinct CDR3 sequences, with around 25% occurring only once. The CDR3 consists of 16 residues. J lost 3 bases, V lost 6 bases, and 8 bases had no gene match. Per germline, CDR1 MNHEY and CDR2 SMNVEV (reference sequence). These data were also filed under a second study, of T cells of mothers and their children.

The chain uses TRBV27 and TRBJ2-5, with 12 bases aligning to TRBD2. The receptor was derived from a boy between 10 and 17 years old in good health. Source material: blood. CDR3 loop: CASSPTRTSGEETQYF. DNA for the CDR3: TGTGCCAGCAGCCCTACCCGGACTAGCGGGGAAGAGACCCAGTACTTC.